This T cell receptor (beta chain) was sequenced for a study of T cells in women clearing cervical HPV infection. Study in general: Case blood was drawn when the lesion was first found; control blood after infection became undetectable.

TCRdb's copy holds only in-frame clones and misses some; the assay was immunoSEQ multiplex PCR. The repertoire table contains 42,000 or so clones. Study-level results: Each sample's T-cell count was unknown, possibly confounding richness.

Concerning this clone: The antigen remains unidentified.

The clonotype comes from a woman between 18 and 69 years old with a cervical HPV16 infection that either progressed to CIN3+ or cleared (not recorded which). Specimen: blood buffy coat.

The CDR3: CSARVLTSGGTTETQYF. The DNA read from the CDR3 is TGCAGTGCTAGAGTTCTGACTAGCGGGGGGACTACAGAGACC. V gene TRBV20-1 combines with J gene TRBJ2-5; 13 bases are a match to TRBD2. The read comes to an end 3 residues before the CDR3 does, leaving the germline J gene to fill in the end. This CDR3 has 17 amino acids. The trim removed 1 base at V and 4 bases at J, leaving 9 bases unmatched. Germline loops: CDR1 DFQATT, CDR2 SNEGSKA (reference sequence).